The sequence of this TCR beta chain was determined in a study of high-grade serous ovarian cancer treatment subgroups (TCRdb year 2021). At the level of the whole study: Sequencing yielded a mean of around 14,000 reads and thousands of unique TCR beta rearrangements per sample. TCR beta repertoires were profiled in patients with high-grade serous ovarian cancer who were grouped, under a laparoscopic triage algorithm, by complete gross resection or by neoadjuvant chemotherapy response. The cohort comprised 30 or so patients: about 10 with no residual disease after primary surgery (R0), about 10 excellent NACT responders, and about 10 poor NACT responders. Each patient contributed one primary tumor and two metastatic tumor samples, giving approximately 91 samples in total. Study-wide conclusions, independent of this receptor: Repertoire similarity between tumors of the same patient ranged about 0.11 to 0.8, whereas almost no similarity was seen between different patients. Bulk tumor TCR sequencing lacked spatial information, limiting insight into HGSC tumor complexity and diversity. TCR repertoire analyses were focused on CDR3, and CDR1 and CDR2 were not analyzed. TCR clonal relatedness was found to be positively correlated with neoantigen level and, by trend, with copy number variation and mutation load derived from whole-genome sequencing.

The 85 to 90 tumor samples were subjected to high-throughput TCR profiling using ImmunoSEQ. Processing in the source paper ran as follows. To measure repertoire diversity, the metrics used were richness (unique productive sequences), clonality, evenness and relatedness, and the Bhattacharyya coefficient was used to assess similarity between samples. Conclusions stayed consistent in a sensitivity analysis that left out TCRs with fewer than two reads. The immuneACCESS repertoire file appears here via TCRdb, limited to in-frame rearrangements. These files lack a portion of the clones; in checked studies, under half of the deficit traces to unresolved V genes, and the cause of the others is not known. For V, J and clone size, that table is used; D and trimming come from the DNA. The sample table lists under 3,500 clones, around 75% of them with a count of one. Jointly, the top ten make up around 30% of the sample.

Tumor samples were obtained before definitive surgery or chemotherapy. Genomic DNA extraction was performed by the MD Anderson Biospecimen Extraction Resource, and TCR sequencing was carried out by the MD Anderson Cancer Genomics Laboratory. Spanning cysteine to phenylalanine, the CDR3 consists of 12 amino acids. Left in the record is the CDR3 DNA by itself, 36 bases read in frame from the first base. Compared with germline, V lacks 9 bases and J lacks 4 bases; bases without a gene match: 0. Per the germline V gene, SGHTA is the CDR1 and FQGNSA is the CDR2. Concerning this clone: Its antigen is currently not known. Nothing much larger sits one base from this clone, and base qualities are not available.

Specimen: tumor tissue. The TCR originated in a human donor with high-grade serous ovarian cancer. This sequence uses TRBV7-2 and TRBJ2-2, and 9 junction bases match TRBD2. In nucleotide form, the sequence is TGTGCCAGGCGGGAGGGCACCGGGGAGCTGTTTTTT. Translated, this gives CARREGTGELFF.